This T cell receptor beta chain comes out of a study of shared clonotypes between healthy human individuals. Germline V gene sequence: CDR1 MDHEN, CDR2 SYDVKM. The CDR3 extends over 14 amino acids. The germline V and J ends were trimmed by 5 bases and 2 bases, with 13 bases remaining between them. Libraries were prepared by immunoSEQ multiplex PCR; TCRdb keeps only in-frame clonotypes and omits some of them. This sample has nearly 1 million clones, with around 80% found just once. Sequences were obtained from memory CD4+ T cells sorted from blood. Subset denoted: CD45RA-negative fraction. The genes are TRBV28 and TRBJ2-7; D is unresolved. The receptor's source is a man between 18 and 35 years old in good health. The CDR3 reads CASSEARSPYEQYF. As DNA, the CDR3 is TGTGCCAGCAGTGAGGCGCGAAGTCCCTACGAGCAGTACTTC.